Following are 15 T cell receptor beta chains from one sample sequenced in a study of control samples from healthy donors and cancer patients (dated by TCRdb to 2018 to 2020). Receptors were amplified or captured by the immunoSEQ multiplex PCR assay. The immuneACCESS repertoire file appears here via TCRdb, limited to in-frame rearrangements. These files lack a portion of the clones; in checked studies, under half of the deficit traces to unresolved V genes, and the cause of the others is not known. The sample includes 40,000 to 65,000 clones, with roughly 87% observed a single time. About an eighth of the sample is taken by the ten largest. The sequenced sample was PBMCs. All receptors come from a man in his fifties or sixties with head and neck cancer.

The DNA for the CDR3 is TGCGCCAGCAGCTTGAGGGCATCTGGGGCCAACGTCCTGACTTTC. Residues: CASSLRASGANVLTF. The chain links TRBV5-1 to TRBJ2-6; D is uncertain. The CDR3 is 15 residues long. V was pared by 1 base and J by 1 base, with 6 bases between. Germline assignment: CDR1 SGHRS and CDR2 YFSETQ.

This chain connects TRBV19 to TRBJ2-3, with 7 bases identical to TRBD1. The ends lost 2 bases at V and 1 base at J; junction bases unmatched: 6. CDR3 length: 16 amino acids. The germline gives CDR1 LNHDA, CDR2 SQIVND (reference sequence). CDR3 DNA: TGTGCCAGTAGTATATTGACAGGGACCGGCACAGATACGCAGTATTTT. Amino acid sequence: CASSILTGTGTDTQYF.

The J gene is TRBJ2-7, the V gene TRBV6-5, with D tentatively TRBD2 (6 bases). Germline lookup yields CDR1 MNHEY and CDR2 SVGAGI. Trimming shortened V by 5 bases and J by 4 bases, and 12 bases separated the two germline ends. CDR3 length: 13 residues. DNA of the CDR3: TGTGCCAGCAGTAGTTCTGGGGGGTACGAGCAGTACTTC. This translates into CASSSSGGYEQYF.

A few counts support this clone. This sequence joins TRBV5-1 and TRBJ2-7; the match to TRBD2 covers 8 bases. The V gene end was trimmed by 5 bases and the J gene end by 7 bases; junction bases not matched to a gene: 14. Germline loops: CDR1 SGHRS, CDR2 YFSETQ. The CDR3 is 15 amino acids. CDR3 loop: CASRPGRGDRREQYF. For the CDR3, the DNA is TGCGCCAGCAGGCCGGGGCGGGGGGATCGTCGGGAGCAGTACTTC.

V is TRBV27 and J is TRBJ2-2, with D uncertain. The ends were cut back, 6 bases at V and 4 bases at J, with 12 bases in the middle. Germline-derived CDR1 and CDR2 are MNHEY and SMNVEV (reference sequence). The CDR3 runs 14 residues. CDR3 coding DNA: TGTGCCAGCAGATTGGTGGGCAGCACCGGGGAGCTGTTTTTT. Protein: CASRLVGSTGELFF.

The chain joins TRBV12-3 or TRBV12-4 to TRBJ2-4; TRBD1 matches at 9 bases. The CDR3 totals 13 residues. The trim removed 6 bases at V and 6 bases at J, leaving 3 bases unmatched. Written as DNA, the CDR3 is TGTGCCAGCAGGAGGGGACAGGGAAACATTCAGTACTTC. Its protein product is CASRRGQGNIQYF.

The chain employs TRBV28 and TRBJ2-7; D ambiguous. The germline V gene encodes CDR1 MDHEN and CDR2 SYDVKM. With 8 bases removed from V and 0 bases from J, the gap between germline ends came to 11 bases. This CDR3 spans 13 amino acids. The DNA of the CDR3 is TGTGCCAGCCGTCGGAGTGCCTCCTACGAGCAGTACTTC. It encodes CASRRSASYEQYF.

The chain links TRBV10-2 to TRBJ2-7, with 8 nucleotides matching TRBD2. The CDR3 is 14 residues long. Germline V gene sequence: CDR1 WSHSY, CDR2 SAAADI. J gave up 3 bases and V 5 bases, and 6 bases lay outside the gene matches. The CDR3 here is CASSPNGGGYEQYF. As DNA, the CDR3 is TGCGCCAGCAGTCCGAACGGGGGGGGCTACGAGCAGTACTTC.

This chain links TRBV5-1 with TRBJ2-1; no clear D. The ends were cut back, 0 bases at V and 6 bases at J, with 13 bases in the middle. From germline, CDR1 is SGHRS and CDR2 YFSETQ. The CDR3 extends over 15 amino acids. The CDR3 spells CASSLAVRAGNEQFF. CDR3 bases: TGCGCCAGCAGCTTGGCCGTTCGGGCTGGCAATGAGCAGTTCTTC.

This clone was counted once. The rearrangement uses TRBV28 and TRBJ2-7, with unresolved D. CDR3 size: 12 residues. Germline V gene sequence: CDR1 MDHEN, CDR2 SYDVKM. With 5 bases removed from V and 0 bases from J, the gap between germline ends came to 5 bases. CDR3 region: CASSLFSYEQYF. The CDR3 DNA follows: TGTGCCAGCAGTCTATTCTCCTACGAGCAGTACTTC.

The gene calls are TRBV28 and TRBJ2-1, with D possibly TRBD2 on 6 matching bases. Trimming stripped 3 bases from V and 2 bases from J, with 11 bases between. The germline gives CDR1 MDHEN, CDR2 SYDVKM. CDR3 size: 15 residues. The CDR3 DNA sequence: TGTGCCAGCAGTTTCACTTCTAGCGCCTACAATGAGCAGTTCTTC. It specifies CASSFTSSAYNEQFF.

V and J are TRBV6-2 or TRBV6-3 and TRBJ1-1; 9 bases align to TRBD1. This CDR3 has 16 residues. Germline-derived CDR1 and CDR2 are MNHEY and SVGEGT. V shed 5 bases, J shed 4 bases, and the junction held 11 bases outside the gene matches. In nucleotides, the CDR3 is TGTGCCAGCAGTCCCCCCCTGGGACAGGGCGGCACTGAAGCTTTCTTT. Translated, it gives CASSPPLGQGGTEAFF.

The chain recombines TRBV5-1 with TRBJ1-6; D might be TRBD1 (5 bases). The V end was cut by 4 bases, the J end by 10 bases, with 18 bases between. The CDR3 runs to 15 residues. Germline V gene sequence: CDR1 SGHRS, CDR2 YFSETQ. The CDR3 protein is CASSLSDSLGSPLHF. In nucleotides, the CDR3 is TGCGCCAGCAGCCTCTCAGACAGCTTGGGATCACCCCTCCACTTT.

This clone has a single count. This CDR3 is CSVEGEARYGYTF. In DNA form, the CDR3 reads TGCAGCGTTGAAGGGGAGGCGCGGTATGGCTACACCTTC. The gene calls are TRBV29-1 and TRBJ1-2, with D hard to call. Germline V lookup: CDR1 SQVTM, CDR2 ANQGSEA. This CDR3 is 13 amino acids long. V was cut by 1 base and J by 5 bases, with 11 bases left in between.

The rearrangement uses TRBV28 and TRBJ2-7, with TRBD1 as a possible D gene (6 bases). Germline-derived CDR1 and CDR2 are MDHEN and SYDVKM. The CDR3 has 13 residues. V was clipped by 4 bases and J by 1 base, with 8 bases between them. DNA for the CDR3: TGTGCCAGCAGTTCCGGACAGTCCTACGAGCAGTACTTC. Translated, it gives CASSSGQSYEQYF.